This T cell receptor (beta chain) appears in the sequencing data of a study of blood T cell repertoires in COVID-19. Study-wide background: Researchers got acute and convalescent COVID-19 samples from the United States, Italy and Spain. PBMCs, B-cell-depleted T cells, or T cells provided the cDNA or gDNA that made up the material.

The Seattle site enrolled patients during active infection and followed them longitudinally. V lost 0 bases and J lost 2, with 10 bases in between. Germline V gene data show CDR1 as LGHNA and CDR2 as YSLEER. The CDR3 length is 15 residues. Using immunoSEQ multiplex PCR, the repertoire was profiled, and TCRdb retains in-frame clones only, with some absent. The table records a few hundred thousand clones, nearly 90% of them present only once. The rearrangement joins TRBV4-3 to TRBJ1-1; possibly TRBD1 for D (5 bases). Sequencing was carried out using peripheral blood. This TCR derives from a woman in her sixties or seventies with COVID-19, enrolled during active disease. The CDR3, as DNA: TGCGCCAGCAGCCAAGATTGGGGGGGAAACACTGAAGCTTTCTTT. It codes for CASSQDWGGNTEAFF.